Below are 24 T cell receptor beta chains sequenced from a single sample in a study of blood T cells in healthy people across ages. A second about 7 to 11 cycle PCR used barcoded and J-beta primers. From the 5' RACE reads, TCRdb called clonotypes with MiXCR, one entry per CDR3 protein. There are about 1.1 million distinct CDR3 sequences in the sample; more than 30% occur only once, and approximately 14% lies in the top ten. The sequenced material came from blood. These receptors all come from a man between 18 and 29 years old in good health.

A single count supports this clonotype. The CDR3 reads CSASEAGTGHEKLFF. CDR3 nucleotide sequence: TGCAGTGCTAGTGAAGCCGGGACCGGCCATGAAAAACTGTTTTTT. This sequence joins TRBV20-1 and TRBJ1-4, with D tentatively TRBD1 (5 bases). This CDR3 region has 15 residues. Germline V gives CDR1 DFQATT, CDR2 SNEGSKA (reference sequence). Trimming pared 3 bases from V and 6 bases from J, leaving 17 bases between.

At least ten counts were recorded for this clonotype. The chain uses TRBV4-2 and TRBJ2-3; perhaps D is TRBD1 or TRBD2 (5 bases each). The CDR3 covers 14 residues. The germline V gene has CDR1 LGHNA and CDR2 YNFKEQ. V lost 3 bases to trimming and J lost 2 bases, with 9 bases between them. CDR3 amino acids: CASSQGRATDTQYF. As DNA, the CDR3 is TGTGCCAGCAGCCAGGGACGTGCCACAGATACGCAGTATTTT.

The chain carries TRBV29-1 and TRBJ1-1; 12 bases are a match to TRBD1. This CDR3 is built from 13 residues. The V segment lost 6 bases and the J segment 4 bases; nucleotides outside the gene matches: 3. Germline CDR1 is SQVTM and CDR2 is ANQGSEA. The CDR3 nucleotides are TGCAGCGTCCAGGGACAGGGGGCCACTGAAGCTTTCTTT. Amino acids: CSVQGQGATEAFF.

Many counts were recorded for this clonotype. CDR3 nucleotide sequence: TGCAGTGCTAGAGGGGCTCTAACAAGCTCCTACGAGCAGTACTTC. It codes for CSARGALTSSYEQYF. The chain combines TRBV20-1 with TRBJ2-7, with unresolved D. Germline assignment: CDR1 DFQATT and CDR2 SNEGSKA (reference sequence). Trimming removed 1 base at V and 0 bases at J, with 13 bases between. The CDR3 has 15 amino acids.

V gene TRBV6-4 combines with J gene TRBJ2-7, with D possibly matching TRBD1 (5 bases). The CDR3 length is 18 residues. Trimming took off 6 bases at V and 1 base at J, with 25 bases between the two ends. Germline V lookup: CDR1 MRHNA, CDR2 SNTAGT. CDR3 bases: TGTGCCAGCAGGGAAATTAAAACTGTGACAGCTAGATCCTACGAGCAGTACTTC. Its translation is CASREIKTVTARSYEQYF.

With respect to this clonotype: A read error is possible here, since a much larger clone lies one base away. CDR3 loop: CASSLQGAEQFF. The DNA of the CDR3 is TGCGCCAGCAGCTTACAGGGGGCTGAGCAGTTCTTC. The V gene is TRBV5-1, the J gene TRBJ2-1; 9 bases line up with TRBD1. Germline CDR1 SGHRS, CDR2 YFSETQ. There are 12 residues in the CDR3. With 2 bases clipped from V and 9 bases from J, the junction kept 0 bases outside the gene matches.

A remark on this clonotype: Being one base from a much bigger clone, this may be a read error. The rearrangement uses TRBV29-1 and TRBJ2-5, with unresolved D. There are 12 residues in the CDR3. V lost 2 bases to trimming and J lost 3 bases, with 7 bases between them. The germline CDR1 and CDR2 sequences are SQVTM and ANQGSEA. The CDR3 DNA sequence: TGCAGCGTTGAACCGGATAAAGAGACCCAGTACTTC. Its protein product is CSVEPDKETQYF.

This clonotype was counted between two and nine times. The J gene is TRBJ2-1, the V gene TRBV10-3; 7 nucleotides align to TRBD1. This CDR3 has 15 amino acids. V was pared by 2 bases and J by 2 bases, with 3 bases of the junction left unmatched. Looked up from germline, CDR1 is ENHRY and CDR2 is SYGVKD. Written as DNA, the CDR3 is TGTGCCATCAGTGAGGCACAGGGGACCTACAATGAGCAGTTCTTC. Translated: CAISEAQGTYNEQFF.

J is TRBJ2-2 and V is TRBV11-2; D is ambiguous. Trimming stripped 5 bases from V and 1 base from J, with 20 bases between. CDR3 size: 18 residues. Germline lookup yields CDR1 SGHAT and CDR2 FQNNGV. CDR3 protein: CASSPLPGRHMNTGELFF. CDR3 nucleotide sequence: TGTGCCAGCAGCCCTCTTCCGGGCAGGCATATGAACACCGGGGAGCTGTTTTTT. The whole variable domain, remainder taken from reference TRBV11-2 and TRBJ2-2, is EAGVAQSPRYKIIEKRQSVAFWCNPISGHATLYWYQQILGQGPKLLIQFQNNGVVDDSQLPKDRFSAERLKGVDSTLKIQPAKLEDSAVYLCASSPLPGRHMNTGELFFGEGSRLTVL.

V is TRBV7-2 and J is TRBJ1-4, with D perhaps matching TRBD1 (6 bases). The CDR3 covers 17 residues. Trimming pared 5 bases from V and 1 base from J, leaving 17 bases between. Germline V CDR1 and CDR2: SGHTA, FQGNSA. In DNA form, the CDR3 reads TGTGCCAGCAGCCCCGGAGACAGGCTAGGAACTAATGAAAAACTGTTTTTT. Protein product: CASSPGDRLGTNEKLFF.

This clonotype was observed a handful of times. The rearrangement joins TRBV14 to TRBJ2-5; D not certain. Germline V gene sequence: CDR1 SGHDN, CDR2 FVKESK. This CDR3 has 13 amino acids. V lost 3 bases to trimming and J lost 9 bases, with 14 bases between them. The CDR3 loop is CASSHTPLGAQYF. Written as DNA, the CDR3 is TGTGCCAGCAGCCACACGCCCCTCGGTGCCCAGTACTTC.

The V and J genes are TRBV28 and TRBJ1-4; maybe TRBD1 (5 bases). Germline V gene lookup returns CDR1 MDHEN and CDR2 SYDVKM. The CDR3 loop spans 14 amino acids. V dropped 3 bases and J dropped 7 bases, with 12 bases sitting between them. DNA of the CDR3: TGTGCCAGCAGTTTGGGGCAGGGTATTGAAAAACTGTTTTTT. This sequence encodes CASSLGQGIEKLFF. The variable domain in full, completed from reference TRBV28 and TRBJ1-4, reads DVKVTQSSRYLVKRTGEKVFLECVQDMDHENMFWYRQDPGLGLRLIYFSYDVKMKEKGDIPEGYSVSREKKERFSLILESASTNQTSMYLCASSLGQGIEKLFFGSGTQLSVL.

The chain uses TRBV7-3 and TRBJ1-4; D is undetermined. The germline gives CDR1 SGHTA, CDR2 FQGTGA. The germline V and J ends were trimmed by 6 bases and 5 bases, with 10 bases remaining between them. CDR3 length: 13 amino acids. The CDR3 loop reads CASSLGKNEKLFF. CDR3 DNA: TGTGCCAGCAGTCTGGGGAAAAATGAAAAACTGTTTTTT.

The chain carries TRBV4-1 and TRBJ1-1; D remains ambiguous. Germline values: CDR1 MGHRA, CDR2 YSYEKL. Trimming cost V 5 bases and J 0 bases, with 16 bases left between them. The CDR3 contains 16 residues. The CDR3 DNA is TGCGCCAGCAGCTGGGGAACAGCGAGGATGAACACTGAAGCTTTCTTT. It encodes CASSWGTARMNTEAFF.

The rearrangement uses TRBV7-9 and TRBJ2-7, with D possibly matching TRBD2 (5 bases). The DNA matches TRBJ2-5 better at its end, which makes the J call doubtful. The CDR3 runs to 13 residues. The germline CDR1 and CDR2 sequences are SEHNR and FQNEAQ (reference sequence). CDR3: CASSATSPQTQYF. DNA for the CDR3: TGTGCCAGCAGCGCCACTAGTCCGCAGACCCAGTACTTC.

This clonotype has more than one count but fewer than ten. The genes are TRBV10-3 and TRBJ2-7; 7 bases match TRBD1. Germline-derived CDR1 and CDR2 are ENHRY and SYGVKD. Unmatched junction bases numbered 15, after V lost 10 bases and J lost 0 bases. This CDR3 has 16 amino acids. Here the CDR3 reads CATSVTQGSTSYEQYF. CDR3 nucleotide sequence: TGTGCCACCTCGGTAACACAGGGGTCCACCTCCTACGAGCAGTACTTC.

J is TRBJ2-5 and V is TRBV4-1, with 10 bases that match TRBD1. The J call could be wrong; TRBJ2-4 is a better fit for the DNA end. Germline loops: CDR1 MGHRA, CDR2 YSYEKL. The CDR3 runs 16 residues. The CDR3 reads CASSQAGTGDQNIQYF. CDR3 bases: TGCGCCAGCAGCCAGGCCGGGACAGGGGACCAAAACATTCAGTACTTC.

Note on this clonotype: Sequence at one end of the junction differs from germline and may be a read error. The chain couples TRBV12-3 or TRBV12-4 to TRBJ2-4, with TRBD2 as a possible D gene (5 bases). The CDR3 loop spans 14 amino acids. The chain's CDR3 is CTSSPNPGENIQYF. CDR3 DNA: TGTACCAGCAGCCCCAACCCCGGGGAAAACATTCAGTACTTC.

As for this clonotype: A read error may be the cause here, since a much bigger clone is one base away. This chain connects TRBV5-1 to TRBJ2-5, with 7 bases fitting TRBD1. The DNA end favors TRBJ2-1, so the J call may be wrong. Germline CDR1 SGHRS, CDR2 YFSETQ. The CDR3 runs 16 residues. The CDR3 is CASSFNAGGRQETQFF. In DNA form, the CDR3 reads TGCGCCAGCAGCTTTAATGCAGGGGGACGGCAAGAGACCCAGTTCTTC.

The chain couples TRBV5-6 to TRBJ2-2; no definite D call. V lost 0 bases, J lost 4 bases, and 4 bases lay in between. The germline V gene has CDR1 SGHDT and CDR2 YYEEEE. The CDR3 totals 13 residues. CDR3 bases: TGTGCCAGCAGCTTGGAGATCACCGGGGAGCTGTTTTTT. The encoded protein is CASSLEITGELFF.

J is TRBJ2-6 and V is TRBV12-3 or TRBV12-4; no definite D call. This CDR3 has 13 amino acids. V was pared by 6 bases and J by 2 bases, with 5 bases between. CDR3 loop: CASRATGANVLTF. Here the CDR3 DNA reads TGTGCCAGCAGAGCAACTGGGGCCAACGTCCTGACTTTC.

This chain's CDR3 is CASSQRGGAVTEAFF. The CDR3 bases are TGTGCCAGCAGCCAACGTGGCGGGGCCGTCACTGAAGCTTTCTTT. The rearrangement joins TRBV3-1 to TRBJ1-1, with D perhaps matching TRBD1 (5 bases). This CDR3 is built from 15 residues. V lost 2 bases and J lost 4, with 14 bases in between. Germline CDR1 LGHDT, CDR2 YNNKEL (reference sequence). The whole variable domain, filled in from reference TRBV3-1 and TRBJ1-1, reads DTAVSQTPKYLVTQMGNDKSIKCEQNLGHDTMYWYKQDSKKFLKIMFSYNNKELIINETVPNRFSPKSPDKAHLNLHINSLELGDSAVYFCASSQRGGAVTEAFFGQGTRLTVV.

This clonotype was found many times. The V gene is TRBV5-1, the J gene TRBJ2-7; a weak D match, TRBD1 (6 bases). This CDR3 has 13 amino acids. V was trimmed by 0 bases and J by 3 bases, leaving 7 bases between them. Germline-derived CDR1 and CDR2 are SGHRS and YFSETQ. The CDR3 spells CASSLDRDYEQYF. CDR3 bases: TGCGCCAGCAGCTTGGACAGGGACTACGAGCAGTACTTC.

This clonotype was found a few times. A single base separates this from a much larger clone, so it may be a read error. The chain is built from TRBV5-1 and TRBJ2-7; TRBD2 aligns across 8 bases. The CDR3 contains 14 residues. The V segment lost 4 bases and the J segment 7 bases; nucleotides outside the gene matches: 10. Germline lookup yields CDR1 SGHRS and CDR2 YFSETQ. CDR3 nucleotide sequence: TGCGCCAGCAGCGTAAGCGGGGGACTAGAAGAGCAGTACTTC. Its protein product is CASSVSGGLEEQYF.